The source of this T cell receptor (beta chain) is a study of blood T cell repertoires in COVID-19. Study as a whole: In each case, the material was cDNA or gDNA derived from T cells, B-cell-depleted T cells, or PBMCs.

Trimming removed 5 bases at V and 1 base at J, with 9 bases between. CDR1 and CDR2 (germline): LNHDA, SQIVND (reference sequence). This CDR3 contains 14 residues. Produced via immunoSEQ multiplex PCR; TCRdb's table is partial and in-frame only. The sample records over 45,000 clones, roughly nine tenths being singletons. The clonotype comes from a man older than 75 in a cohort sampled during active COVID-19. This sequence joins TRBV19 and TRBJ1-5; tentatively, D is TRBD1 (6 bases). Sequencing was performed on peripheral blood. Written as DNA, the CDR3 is TGTGCCAGTAGTTACAGGGAAAGCAATCAGCCCCAGCATTTT. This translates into CASSYRESNQPQHF.